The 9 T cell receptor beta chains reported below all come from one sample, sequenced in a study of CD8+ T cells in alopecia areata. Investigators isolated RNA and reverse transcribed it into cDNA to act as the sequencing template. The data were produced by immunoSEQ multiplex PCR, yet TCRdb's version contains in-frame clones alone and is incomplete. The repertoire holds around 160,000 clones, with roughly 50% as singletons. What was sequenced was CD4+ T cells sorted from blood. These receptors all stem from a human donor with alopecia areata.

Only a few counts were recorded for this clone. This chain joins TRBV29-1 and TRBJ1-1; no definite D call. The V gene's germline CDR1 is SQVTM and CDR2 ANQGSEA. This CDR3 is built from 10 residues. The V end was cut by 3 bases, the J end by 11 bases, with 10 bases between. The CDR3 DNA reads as TGCAGCGTTGAGTTTCCCTCCGCTTTCTTT. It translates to CSVEFPSAFF.

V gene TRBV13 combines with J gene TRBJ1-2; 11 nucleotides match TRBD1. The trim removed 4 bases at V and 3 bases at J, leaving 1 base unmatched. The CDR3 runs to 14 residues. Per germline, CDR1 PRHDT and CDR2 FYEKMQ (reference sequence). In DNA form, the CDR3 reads TGTGCCAGCAGCTCGGGACAGGGGGACTATGGCTACACCTTC. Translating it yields CASSSGQGDYGYTF.

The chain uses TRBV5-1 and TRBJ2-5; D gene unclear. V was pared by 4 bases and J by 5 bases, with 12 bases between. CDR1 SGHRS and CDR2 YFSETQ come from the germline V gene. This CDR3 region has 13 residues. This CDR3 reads CASSLIPRETQYF. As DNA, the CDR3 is TGCGCCAGCAGCCTGATCCCGAGGGAGACCCAGTACTTC.

CDR3 sequence reads: CASSFIPIETQYF. CDR3 DNA sequence: TGTGCCAGCAGTTTTATACCCATAGAGACCCAGTACTTC. The rearrangement links TRBV27 to TRBJ2-5; D ambiguous. The CDR3 is 13 amino acids. V was clipped by 3 bases and J by 4 bases, with 9 bases between them. Germline lookup yields CDR1 MNHEY and CDR2 SMNVEV (reference sequence).

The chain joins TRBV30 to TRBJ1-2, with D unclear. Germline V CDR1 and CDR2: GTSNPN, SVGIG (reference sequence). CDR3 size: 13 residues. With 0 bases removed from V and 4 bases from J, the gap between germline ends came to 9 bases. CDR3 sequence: CAWSVRIGYGYTF. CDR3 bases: TGTGCCTGGAGTGTCCGTATCGGCTATGGCTACACCTTC.

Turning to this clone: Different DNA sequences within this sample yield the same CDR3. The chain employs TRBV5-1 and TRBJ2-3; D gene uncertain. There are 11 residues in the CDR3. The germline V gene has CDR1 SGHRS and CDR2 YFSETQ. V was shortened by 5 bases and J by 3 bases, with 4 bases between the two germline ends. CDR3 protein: CASRGTDTQYF. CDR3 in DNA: TGCGCCAGCAGAGGGACAGATACGCAGTATTTT.

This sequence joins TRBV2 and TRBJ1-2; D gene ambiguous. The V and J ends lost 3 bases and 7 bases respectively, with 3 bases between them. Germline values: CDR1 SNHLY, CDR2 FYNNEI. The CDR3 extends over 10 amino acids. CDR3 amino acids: CASSDPGYTF. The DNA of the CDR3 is TGTGCCAGCAGTGATCCTGGCTACACCTTC.

The CDR3: CSVVRSTYNEQFF. DNA of the CDR3: TGCAGCGTTGTGAGAAGTACCTACAATGAGCAGTTCTTC. The chain carries TRBV29-1 and TRBJ2-1; D is ambiguous. Germline V CDR1 and CDR2: SQVTM, ANQGSEA. CDR3 length: 13 residues. Trimming shortened V by 4 bases and J by 2 bases, and 9 bases separated the two germline ends.

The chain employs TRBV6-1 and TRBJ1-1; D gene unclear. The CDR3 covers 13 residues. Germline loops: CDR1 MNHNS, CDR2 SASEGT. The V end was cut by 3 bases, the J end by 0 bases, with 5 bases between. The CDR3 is CASSETLNTEAFF. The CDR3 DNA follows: TGTGCCAGCAGTGAGACACTGAACACTGAAGCTTTCTTT.